This passage covers 29 T cell receptor beta chains from one sample sequenced in a study of blood T cell repertoires in COVID-19. Clones were read by immunoSEQ multiplex PCR, and TCRdb kept only the in-frame ones, dropping some. The sample holds more than 110,000 clones; around 80% are singletons and the top ten take over 5%. Sequenced: PBMCs or T cells enriched from blood (not recorded which). These receptor sequences come from a woman aged 45-65 years who had recovered from COVID-19.

This sequence joins TRBV2 and TRBJ1-1; D call uncertain. The CDR3 totals 14 residues. V lost 6 bases to trimming and J lost 5 bases, with 16 bases between them. The germline V gene encodes CDR1 SNHLY and CDR2 FYNNEI. The DNA of the CDR3 is TGTGCCAGCAGGAAAAGCTTAGGAGCAACTGAAGCTTTCTTT. Translation: CASRKSLGATEAFF. Variable domain in full (rest from reference TRBV2 and TRBJ1-1): EPEVTQTPSHQVTQMGQEVILRCVPISNHLYFYWYRQILGQKVEFLVSFYNNEISEKSEIFDDQFSVERPDGSNFTLKIRSTKLEDSAMYFCASRKSLGATEAFFGQGTRLTVV.

The chain uses TRBV5-6 and TRBJ1-6, with TRBD1 matching over 8 bases. CDR1 is SGHDT, CDR2 YYEEEE, per germline. J was trimmed by 8 bases and V by 2 bases; bases with no gene match: 6. The CDR3 spans 15 residues. CDR3 loop: CASSFFQGADSPLHF. The CDR3 bases are TGTGCCAGCAGCTTTTTCCAGGGGGCGGATTCACCCCTCCACTTT.

The V gene is TRBV5-1, the J gene TRBJ1-1, with a tentative D call TRBD1 (6 bases). V lost 4 bases to trimming and J lost 4 bases, with 17 bases between them. The germline gives CDR1 SGHRS, CDR2 YFSETQ. The CDR3 totals 15 residues. Here the CDR3 reads CASSPGGGPFTEAFF. Here the CDR3 DNA reads TGCGCCAGCAGCCCGGGGGGCGGGCCTTTCACTGAAGCTTTCTTT.

The chain carries TRBV27 and TRBJ2-5; D is undetermined. The germline V gene encodes CDR1 MNHEY and CDR2 SMNVEV (reference sequence). The CDR3 runs 12 residues. With 5 bases removed from V and 4 bases from J, the gap between germline ends came to 8 bases. The CDR3 spells CASSPPGETQYF. For the CDR3, the DNA is TGTGCCAGCAGTCCCCCGGGAGAGACCCAGTACTTC.

This chain connects TRBV10-3 to TRBJ1-1; 7 bases align to TRBD1. The junction had 4 bases not matched to a gene; V was cut back by 0 bases and J by 3 bases. The germline V gene has CDR1 ENHRY and CDR2 SYGVKD. CDR3 length equals 15 residues. The DNA of the CDR3 is TGTGCCATCAGTGAGTCACAGGGGCGGGACACTGAAGCTTTCTTT. This gives the protein CAISESQGRDTEAFF.

The chain combines TRBV12-3 or TRBV12-4 with TRBJ1-6; D uncertain. CDR3 size: 12 residues. Trimming pared 6 bases from V and 11 bases from J, leaving 11 bases between. CDR3 bases: TGTGCCAGCAGCTCTAACGGGACACCCCTCCACTTT. Its translation is CASSSNGTPLHF.

This sequence joins TRBV2 and TRBJ1-6; D is possibly TRBD1 (6 bases). Germline values: CDR1 SNHLY, CDR2 FYNNEI. The CDR3 has 15 amino acids. V lost 4 bases and J 2 bases, leaving 9 bases between the germline ends. The DNA of the CDR3 is TGTGCCAGCAGTGTCGGGGACACCTATAATTCACCCCTCCACTTT. It specifies CASSVGDTYNSPLHF.

V and J are TRBV4-2 and TRBJ2-7; 8 nucleotides agree with TRBD2. The CDR3 covers 16 residues. From germline, CDR1 is LGHNA and CDR2 YNFKEQ. J was trimmed by 4 bases and V by 2 bases; bases with no gene match: 10. CDR3 amino acids: CASSQTRSGGVYEQYF. CDR3 nucleotides: TGTGCCAGCAGCCAAACTCGGAGCGGGGGTGTGTACGAGCAGTACTTC.

J is TRBJ1-4 and V is TRBV6-6; 9 nucleotides match TRBD1. J lost 0 bases, V lost 5 bases, and 13 bases had no gene match. Germline CDR1 is MNHNY and CDR2 is SVGAGI (reference sequence). CDR3 size: 19 residues. The CDR3 loop is CASSQFIGTGTTTNEKLFF. CDR3 coding DNA: TGTGCCAGCAGTCAATTTATCGGGACAGGGACCACAACTAATGAAAAACTGTTTTTT.

V gene TRBV27 combines with J gene TRBJ2-5; a possible D gene is TRBD1 (5 bases). Germline CDR1 reads MNHEY; CDR2 reads SMNVEV (reference sequence). The length of the CDR3 is 14 residues. V gave up 0 bases and J gave up 3 bases, with 8 bases separating them. Here the CDR3 DNA reads TGTGCCAGCAGTTTATCAGAGGACAAAGAGACCCAGTACTTC. This codes for CASSLSEDKETQYF.

The gene calls are TRBV7-9 and TRBJ1-3; D call uncertain. Trimming took off 2 bases at V and 3 bases at J, with 14 bases between the two ends. The CDR3 is 16 amino acids. Germline V gene sequence: CDR1 SEHNR, CDR2 FQNEAQ (reference sequence). The CDR3 loop is CASSLWPAEFGNTIYF. The CDR3 DNA reads as TGTGCCAGCAGCTTATGGCCCGCAGAATTTGGAAACACCATATATTTT.

The rearrangement joins TRBV7-2 to TRBJ2-5, with D tentatively TRBD2 (5 bases). V shed 1 base and J shed 6 bases, with 12 bases lying between them. The CDR3 extends over 14 amino acids. Germline-derived CDR1 and CDR2 are SGHTA and FQGNSA. The CDR3 nucleotides read TGTGCCAGCAGCTTAGTAGTTAGCGTCAAGACCCAGTACTTC. It specifies CASSLVVSVKTQYF.

This clone occurred a few times. The chain links TRBV15 to TRBJ2-1, with 7 bases fitting TRBD2. V was pared by 2 bases and J by 9 bases, with 7 bases of the junction left unmatched. The CDR3 has 14 residues. Germline lookup yields CDR1 LNHNV and CDR2 YYDKDF (reference sequence). CDR3 amino acids: CATSRRGVAGEQFF. The CDR3 nucleotides are TGTGCCACCAGCAGACGGGGGGTAGCCGGTGAGCAGTTCTTC.

The chain has TRBV5-4 and TRBJ1-6; D not resolved. The germline CDR1 and CDR2 sequences are SGHNT and YYREEE (reference sequence). V was cut by 1 base and J by 6 bases, with 5 bases left in between. The CDR3 length is 13 residues. The CDR3 loop reads CASSLRGNSPLHF. The CDR3 bases are TGTGCCAGCAGCTTGCGGGGTAATTCACCCCTCCACTTT.

This clone came up many times. J is TRBJ2-2 and V is TRBV2; TRBD1 matches 11 bases. V shed 10 bases, J shed 4 bases, and the junction held 11 bases outside the gene matches. The CDR3 has 16 residues. CDR1 and CDR2 (germline): SNHLY, FYNNEI. In DNA form, the CDR3 reads TGTGCCACTGGCGGACAGGGGGCGCGGGGCACCGGGGAGCTGTTTTTT. Its translation is CATGGQGARGTGELFF.

The chain is built from TRBV5-1 and TRBJ2-2; 10 bases agree with TRBD1. With 4 bases clipped from V and 5 bases from J, the junction kept 5 bases outside the gene matches. The CDR3 has 15 amino acids. CDR1 SGHRS and CDR2 YFSETQ come from the germline V gene. The CDR3, as DNA: TGCGCCAGCAGCCGGGGACAGGGGCAGACCGGGGAGCTGTTTTTT. Translating it yields CASSRGQGQTGELFF.

This clone was counted at least ten times. The V call is TRBV27, the J call TRBJ2-2, with TRBD2 as a possible D gene (7 bases). The germline V gene has CDR1 MNHEY and CDR2 SMNVEV (reference sequence). The CDR3 is made up of 14 amino acids. Trimming stripped 8 bases from V and 5 bases from J, with 15 bases between. The CDR3 coding sequence is TGTGCCAGCGGGAGGGGGACCTGGACCGGGGAGCTGTTTTTT. Its protein is CASGRGTWTGELFF.

The rearrangement uses TRBV24-1 and TRBJ2-7; a possible D gene is TRBD1 (5 bases). Deletions cut 9 bases from V and 5 bases from J, with 13 bases between. Germline assignment: CDR1 KGHDR and CDR2 SFDVKD. This CDR3 region has 12 residues. The CDR3 loop is CATQGSTHEQYF. The CDR3 DNA is TGTGCCACCCAGGGATCTACCCACGAGCAGTACTTC.

This clone was seen more than once but under ten times. The V call is TRBV3-1 (or the pseudogene TRBV3-2), the J call TRBJ2-5; 7 bases agree with TRBD1. The germline gives CDR1 LGHDT, CDR2 YNNKEL (reference sequence). The CDR3 consists of 14 residues. The V and J ends lost 5 bases and 2 bases, in that order; junction bases with no gene match: 5. The CDR3 region has the DNA TGTGCCAGCAGCAAAACGGGACAGCAAGAGACCCAGTACTTC. Translating it yields CASSKTGQQETQYF.

The V call is TRBV3-1 (or the pseudogene TRBV3-2), the J call TRBJ1-1, with D uncertain. The CDR3 sequence is 12 residues long. V was shortened by 1 base and J by 8 bases, with 8 bases between the two germline ends. The germline gives CDR1 LGHDT, CDR2 YNNKEL (reference sequence). This CDR3 is CASSQGHSEAFF. CDR3 DNA: TGTGCCAGCAGCCAAGGACACAGCGAAGCTTTCTTT.

The chain joins TRBV14 to TRBJ2-7; D uncertain. CDR3 length equals 11 residues. Germline CDR1 SGHDN, CDR2 FVKESK. The ends were cut back, 1 base at V and 6 bases at J, with 4 bases in the middle. CDR3 bases: TGTGCCAGCAGCCAAGGAGGCGAGCAGTACGTC. It yields the protein CASSQGGEQYV.

The chain couples TRBV25-1 to TRBJ1-1; 7 bases match TRBD1. J was trimmed by 8 bases and V by 1 base; bases with no gene match: 10. There are 15 residues in the CDR3. Per the germline V gene, CDR1 is MGHDK and CDR2 is SYGVNS. The CDR3 region is CASSESGAGGIEAFF. The CDR3 region has the DNA TGTGCCAGCAGTGAATCTGGCGCAGGGGGGATAGAAGCTTTCTTT.

The rearrangement links TRBV23-1 to TRBJ2-1, with D unresolved. TRBV23-1 has ORF status, its function being uncertain. The V and J ends lost 2 bases and 0 bases respectively, with 8 bases between them. The CDR3 runs 15 residues. The CDR3 sequence is CASSQPDVSYNEQFF. CDR3 nucleotides: TGCGCCAGCAGTCAACCAGATGTCTCCTACAATGAGCAGTTCTTC.

The sample holds one count of this clone. The rearrangement joins TRBV5-1 to TRBJ1-6, with 7 bases lining up with TRBD1. The CDR3 length is 14 residues. J lost 8 bases, V lost 0 bases, and 2 bases had no gene match. The germline gives CDR1 SGHRS, CDR2 YFSETQ. Here the CDR3 DNA reads TGCGCCAGCAGCTTGGCCAGGGGGGATTCACCCCTCCACTTT. Its translation is CASSLARGDSPLHF.

The chain uses TRBV7-9 and TRBJ2-5; 10 positions agree with TRBD1. V was clipped by 4 bases and J by 5 bases; unmatched bases: 13. Germline-derived CDR1 and CDR2 are SEHNR and FQNEAQ (reference sequence). CDR3 size: 17 residues. CDR3 DNA: TGTGCCAGCAGCTCCCTTAGTGGGGACAGGGGTACGGAGACCCAGTACTTC. This translates into CASSSLSGDRGTETQYF. Full variable domain (rest looked up from reference TRBV7-9 and TRBJ2-5): DTGVSQNPRHKITKRGQNVTFRCDPISEHNRLYWYRQTLGQGPEFLTYFQNEAQLEKSRLLSDRFSAERPKGSFSTLEIQRTEQGDSAMYLCASSSLSGDRGTETQYFGPGTRLLVL.

The sample holds a few counts of this clone. The chain employs TRBV12-3 or TRBV12-4 and TRBJ1-1; weak D call: TRBD1 (5 bases). This CDR3 is built from 12 residues. Trimming pared 5 bases from V and 7 bases from J, leaving 11 bases between. As DNA, the CDR3 is TGTGCCAGCAGTCAGGGACTGCTTGAAGCTTTCTTT. Amino acid sequence: CASSQGLLEAFF.

The V call is TRBV14, the J call TRBJ2-1; TRBD2 matches 13 bases. This CDR3 comprises 16 residues. The germline gives CDR1 SGHDN, CDR2 FVKESK. The junction had 9 bases not matched to a gene; V was cut back by 4 bases and J by 9 bases. The CDR3 DNA sequence: TGTGCCAGCAGCCGCTTGACTAGCGGGGGGCAGGGTGAGCAGTTCTTC. It encodes CASSRLTSGGQGEQFF.

The V and J genes are TRBV10-3 and TRBJ1-5; a possible D gene is TRBD1 (5 bases). Germline CDR1 and CDR2: ENHRY and SYGVKD. Between the trimmed V and J ends, which lost 4 bases and 11 bases, there was a span of 12 bases. This CDR3 is built from 12 residues. DNA for the CDR3: TGTGCCATCAGTGGGGGGGACGGGACCCAGCATTTT. This gives the protein CAISGGDGTQHF.

The V call is TRBV15, the J call TRBJ2-7; maybe TRBD1 (7 bases). Deletions cut 1 base from V and 3 bases from J, with 13 bases between. CDR1 is LNHNV, CDR2 YYDKDF, per germline (reference sequence). CDR3 length: 15 amino acids. The DNA of the CDR3 is TGTGCCACCAGCAGAGTTACAGGGGAGGTCTACGAGCAGTACTTC. As protein: CATSRVTGEVYEQYF. Filled out from reference TRBV15 and TRBJ2-7, the complete variable domain reads DAMVIQNPRYQVTQFGKPVTLSCSQTLNHNVMYWYQQKSSQAPKLLFHYYDKDFNNEADTPDNFQSRRPNTSFCFLDIRSPGLGDTAMYLCATSRVTGEVYEQYFGPGTRLTVT.